Listed here are 19 T cell receptor beta chains from one sample, sequenced in a study of cytomegalovirus exposure and HLA in healthy donors. 60 Vbeta and 13 Jbeta primers were used in PCR. Generated by immunoSEQ multiplex PCR, the TCRdb table keeps only in-frame clones and is missing some. Counted here are about 150,000 clones, roughly 82% occurring once; the ten biggest clones make up 4.5% to 6%. The sequencing input was PBMCs. Receptor source: a young man in good health and CMV-seropositive.

The CDR3 loop reads CASSYETSNTEAFF. CDR3 DNA: TGTGCCAGCAGTTACGAAACTTCAAACACTGAAGCTTTCTTT. The genes are TRBV6-5 and TRBJ1-1; D ambiguous. Per germline, CDR1 MNHEY and CDR2 SVGAGI. This CDR3 spans 14 amino acids. V was trimmed by 2 bases and J by 2 bases, leaving 9 bases between them.

The CDR3 protein is CATVGWGQDGEQFF. CDR3 in DNA: TGTGCCACCGTAGGTTGGGGGCAGGATGGTGAGCAGTTCTTC. The chain uses TRBV5-6 and TRBJ2-1, with a possible D match to TRBD1 (6 bases). The CDR3 has 14 amino acids. Trimming removed 9 bases from V and 9 bases from J, with 22 bases in between. Germline V gene lookup returns CDR1 SGHDT and CDR2 YYEEEE.

This chain links TRBV7-6 with TRBJ2-7, with 11 positions matching TRBD2. This CDR3 region has 16 residues. The germline V gene has CDR1 SGHVS and CDR2 FNYEAQ. The V and J ends lost 2 bases and 6 bases, in that order; junction bases with no gene match: 9. CDR3 in amino acids: CASSLRLAGGRSEQYF. Written as DNA, the CDR3 is TGTGCCAGCAGCTTAAGATTAGCGGGAGGGCGTTCCGAGCAGTACTTC. The full variable domain, with the rest looked up from reference TRBV7-6 and TRBJ2-7, is GAGVSQSPRYKVTKRGQDVALRCDPISGHVSLYWYRQALGQGPEFLTYFNYEAQQDKSGLPNDRFSAERPEGSISTLTIQRTEQRDSAMYRCASSLRLAGGRSEQYFGPGTRLTVT.

The CDR3 sequence is CASSPTGGTTEAFF. CDR3 sequence (DNA): TGCGCCAGCAGCCCGACAGGGGGCACGACTGAAGCTTTCTTT. The chain links TRBV5-1 to TRBJ1-1, with 10 bases identical to TRBD1. Germline CDR1 and CDR2: SGHRS and YFSETQ. The V gene end was trimmed by 4 bases and the J gene end by 5 bases; junction bases not matched to a gene: 5. The CDR3 extends over 14 amino acids.

The CDR3 loop reads CASSISGTSGINEQFF. CDR3 DNA: TGTGCCAGTAGTATATCCGGGACTAGCGGGATAAATGAGCAGTTCTTC. V usage is TRBV19 and J usage is TRBJ2-1; 13 bases align to TRBD2. This CDR3 is built from 16 residues. The trim removed 2 bases at V and 7 bases at J, leaving 5 bases unmatched. The germline gives CDR1 LNHDA, CDR2 SQIVND (reference sequence).

This clone has just one count. CDR3 DNA sequence: TGTGCCAGCAGCTCTGGACTAGCGGACGTGGACCAGTTCTTC. Translated: CASSSGLADVDQFF. V and J are TRBV5-6 and TRBJ2-1, with TRBD2 matching 10 bases. Trimming at V came to 3 bases and at J to 13 bases, leaving 10 bases not matched to a gene. Germline CDR1 SGHDT, CDR2 YYEEEE. This CDR3 contains 14 residues.

J is TRBJ2-5 and V is TRBV6-6; 9 nucleotides match TRBD1. CDR1 and CDR2 (germline): MNHNY, SVGAGI (reference sequence). V shed 8 bases and J 5 bases; nucleotides not matched to a gene: 9. This CDR3 contains 14 residues. Here the CDR3 DNA reads TGTGCCAGCGCAGTTACAGGGGGCTTCGAGACCCAGTACTTC. This gives the protein CASAVTGGFETQYF.

There are a few counts of this clone. J is TRBJ1-2 and V is TRBV19; 11 positions match TRBD1. Germline V gives CDR1 LNHDA, CDR2 SQIVND (reference sequence). V dropped 4 bases and J dropped 4; count of bases not matched to a gene: 2. The CDR3 is 14 residues long. As DNA, the CDR3 is TGTGCCAGTAGTACTGGACAGGGGGCCTATGGCTACACCTTC. This encodes CASSTGQGAYGYTF.

V is TRBV12-5 and J is TRBJ2-2, with 9 bases identical to TRBD2. The CDR3 totals 15 residues. CDR1 and CDR2 from the germline V gene are LGHNT and FRNRAP. The V and J ends lost 5 bases and 6 bases, in that order; junction bases with no gene match: 7. This chain's CDR3 is CASGIDSGSAGELFF. The CDR3 coding sequence is TGTGCTAGTGGTATCGATAGCGGGAGTGCCGGGGAGCTGTTTTTT.

The rearrangement joins TRBV29-1 to TRBJ2-3, with 7 bases identical to TRBD2. The germline V gene encodes CDR1 SQVTM and CDR2 ANQGSEA. V trimming: 6 bases; J trimming: 5 bases; junction bases outside the gene matches: 14. There are 15 residues in the CDR3. This chain's CDR3 is CSVRSPGRRGDTQYF. The DNA of the CDR3 is TGCAGCGTACGAAGCCCCGGGAGGAGGGGAGATACGCAGTATTTT.

The chain joins TRBV11-1 to TRBJ2-1; 10 positions match TRBD2. V lost 5 bases and J lost 10; bases outside the gene matches: 11. CDR1 and CDR2 (germline): SGHAT, FQDESV (reference sequence). CDR3 length: 15 amino acids. As DNA, the CDR3 is TGTGCCAGCAGCCGTGCGGCTAGCGGGAGCTGGGAGCAGTTCTTC. Translated, it gives CASSRAASGSWEQFF. The variable domain in full, completed from reference TRBV11-1 and TRBJ2-1, reads EAEVAQSPRYKITEKSQAVAFWCDPISGHATLYWYRQILGQGPELLVQFQDESVVDDSQLPKDRFSAERLKGVDSTLKIQPAELGDSAMYLCASSRAASGSWEQFFGPGTRLTVL.

The rearrangement links TRBV6-5 to TRBJ2-5; 12 nucleotides match TRBD1. V lost 4 bases, J lost 4 bases, and 7 bases stayed unmatched. Germline V gene data show CDR1 as MNHEY and CDR2 as SVGAGI. The CDR3 is 16 residues long. The DNA for the CDR3 is TGTGCCAGCAGTTGGATAGGGACAGGGGGCGGAGAGACCCAGTACTTC. Residues: CASSWIGTGGGETQYF.

The chain carries TRBV30 and TRBJ1-5; D is perhaps TRBD1 (5 bases). The CDR3 length is 15 residues. The V end was cut by 2 bases, the J end by 7 bases, with 18 bases between. Per germline, CDR1 GTSNPN and CDR2 SVGIG (reference sequence). CDR3 in DNA: TGTGCCTGGAGTCAATCATTGGGGGGGAACCAGCCCCAGCATTTT. Its protein product is CAWSQSLGGNQPQHF.

V usage is TRBV30 and J usage is TRBJ1-5; tentatively, D is TRBD1 (6 bases). CDR1 GTSNPN and CDR2 SVGIG come from the germline V gene (reference sequence). V gave up 0 bases and J gave up 6 bases, with 15 bases separating them. The CDR3 covers 15 residues. Written as DNA, the CDR3 is TGTGCCTGGAGTGTACGGGGGGCGGGAAGTCAGCCCCAGCATTTT. This gives the protein CAWSVRGAGSQPQHF.

A few counts support this clone. This chain links TRBV13 with TRBJ2-1; TRBD1 matches at 9 bases. Germline-derived CDR1 and CDR2 are PRHDT and FYEKMQ (reference sequence). This CDR3 has 16 amino acids. Germline trimming cut 4 bases from V and 7 bases from J; bases unmatched to any gene: 11. In DNA, the CDR3 is TGTGCCAGCAGCTCCTCAACAGGGGGCAGATATAATGAGCAGTTCTTC. Translation gives CASSSSTGGRYNEQFF.

J is TRBJ2-5 and V is TRBV9, with D maybe TRBD1 (6 bases). Germline CDR1 and CDR2: SGDLS and YYNGEE. The germline V and J ends were trimmed by 2 bases and 2 bases, with 13 bases remaining between them. The CDR3 length is 15 residues. The CDR3 sequence is CASSVAGARQETQYF. The CDR3 nucleotides are TGTGCCAGCAGCGTTGCAGGGGCAAGGCAAGAGACCCAGTACTTC.

CDR3 nucleotide sequence: TGCAGCGTTGAGTCCCCCTTTAGCACAGATACGCAGTATTTT. Its protein product is CSVESPFSTDTQYF. This chain joins TRBV29-1 and TRBJ2-3; the D is unclear. The germline V gene has CDR1 SQVTM and CDR2 ANQGSEA. V lost 3 bases to trimming and J lost 0 bases, with 10 bases between them. The CDR3 contains 14 residues.

This clone has just one count. The chain recombines TRBV7-9 with TRBJ2-3, with 7 nucleotides matching TRBD1. This CDR3 has 16 amino acids. V shed 4 bases and J 3 bases; nucleotides not matched to a gene: 10. Germline V CDR1 and CDR2: SEHNR, FQNEAQ (reference sequence). The CDR3 loop reads CASSSPGTEITDTQYF. CDR3 sequence (DNA): TGTGCCAGCAGCTCACCCGGGACAGAGATTACAGATACGCAGTATTTT.

This chain connects TRBV28 to TRBJ2-7, with unresolved D. The CDR3 runs to 15 residues. Trimming removed 3 bases at V and 3 bases at J, with 15 bases between. The V gene's germline CDR1 is MDHEN and CDR2 SYDVKM. The CDR3: CASSFKSGFDYEQYF. CDR3 in DNA: TGTGCCAGCAGTTTTAAGTCCGGGTTTGACTACGAGCAGTACTTC.